The clone carrying this TCR beta chain was seen a handful of times. The antigen is unknown. It was with a sample-barcoded 5' primer and a J-beta primer mix that a second PCR of roughly 7 to 12 cycles was run. A template-switch adaptor with 12 random nucleotides tagged each cDNA molecule. TCRdb redid the calling of the 5' RACE reads with MiXCR, one entry per CDR3 protein. The sample yields about 1,600,000 distinct CDR3 sequences, roughly 40% seen once. The germline V gene encodes CDR1 MDHEN and CDR2 SYDVKM. V gave up 8 bases and J gave up 1 base, with 11 bases separating them. The CDR3 has 13 amino acids. This specimen belongs to a study of blood T cells in healthy people across ages. About 9.6 milliliters of peripheral blood were drawn from each donor into EDTA-treated tubes. Each sample provided at least 5 micrograms of extracted total RNA. Study results and limitations: Across the age range, TCR beta diversity per million T cells fell in a roughly linear way.

V and J are TRBV28 and TRBJ2-5; tentative D call: TRBD2 (5 bases). This TCR derives from a woman younger than 35 in good health. The specimen was blood. The CDR3, as DNA: TGTGCCAGCGGACTCAGGAGCCAAGAGACCCAGTACTTC. This translates into CASGLRSQETQYF. Drawing the rest from reference TRBV28 and TRBJ2-5, the complete variable domain is DVKVTQSSRYLVKRTGEKVFLECVQDMDHENMFWYRQDPGLGLRLIYFSYDVKMKEKGDIPEGYSVSREKKERFSLILESASTNQTSMYLCASGLRSQETQYFGPGTRLLVL.